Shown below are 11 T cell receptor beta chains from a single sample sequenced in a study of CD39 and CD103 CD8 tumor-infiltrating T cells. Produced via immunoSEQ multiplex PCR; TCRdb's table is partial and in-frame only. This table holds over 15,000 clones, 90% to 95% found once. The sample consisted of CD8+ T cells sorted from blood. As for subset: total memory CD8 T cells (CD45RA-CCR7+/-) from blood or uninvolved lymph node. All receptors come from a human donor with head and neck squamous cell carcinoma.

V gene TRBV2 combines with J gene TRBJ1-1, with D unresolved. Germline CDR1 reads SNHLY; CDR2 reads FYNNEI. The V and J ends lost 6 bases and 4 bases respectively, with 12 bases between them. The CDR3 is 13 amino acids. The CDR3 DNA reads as TGTGCCAGCAGCCCTGGGCCAGCCACTGAAGCTTTCTTT. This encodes CASSPGPATEAFF.

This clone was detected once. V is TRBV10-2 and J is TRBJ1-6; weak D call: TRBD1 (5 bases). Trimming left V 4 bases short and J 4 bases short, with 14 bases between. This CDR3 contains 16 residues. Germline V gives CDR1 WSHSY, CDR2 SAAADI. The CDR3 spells CASSGGTDAYNSPLHF. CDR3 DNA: TGCGCCAGCAGTGGCGGGACGGACGCTTATAATTCACCCCTCCACTTT.

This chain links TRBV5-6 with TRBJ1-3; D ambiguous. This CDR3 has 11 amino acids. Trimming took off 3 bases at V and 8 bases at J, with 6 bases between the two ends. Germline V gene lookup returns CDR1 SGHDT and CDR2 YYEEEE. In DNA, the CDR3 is TGTGCCAGCAGCTCCCGGGACACCATATATTTT. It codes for CASSSRDTIYF.

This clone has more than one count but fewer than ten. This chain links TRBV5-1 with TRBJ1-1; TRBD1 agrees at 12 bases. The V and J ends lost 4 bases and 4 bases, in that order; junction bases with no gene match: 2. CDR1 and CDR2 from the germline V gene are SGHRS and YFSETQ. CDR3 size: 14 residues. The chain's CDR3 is CASSGDRGPTEAFF. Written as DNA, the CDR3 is TGCGCCAGCAGCGGGGACAGGGGGCCCACTGAAGCTTTCTTT.

This CDR3 reads CASRRILDYGYTF. The CDR3 region has the DNA TGTGCCAGCAGGAGGATACTCGACTATGGCTACACCTTC. The gene calls are TRBV27 and TRBJ1-2; D remains unclear. V was shortened by 6 bases and J by 3 bases, with 11 bases between the two germline ends. The CDR3 runs to 13 residues. Germline CDR1 MNHEY, CDR2 SMNVEV (reference sequence).

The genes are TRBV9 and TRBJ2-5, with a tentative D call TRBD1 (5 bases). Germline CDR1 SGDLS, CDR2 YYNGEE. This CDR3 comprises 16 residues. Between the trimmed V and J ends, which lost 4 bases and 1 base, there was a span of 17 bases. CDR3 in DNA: TGTGCCAGCAGCCCACTTTGGGGCGAGTTCCAAGAGACCCAGTACTTC. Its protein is CASSPLWGEFQETQYF.

The CDR3 sequence is CASSQDYSDTDTQYF. DNA of the CDR3: TGCGCCAGCAGCCAAGATTATAGCGACACAGATACGCAGTATTTT. V gene TRBV4-1 combines with J gene TRBJ2-3; perhaps TRBD2 as D (5 bases). The V end lost 0 bases, the J end lost 2 bases, and 9 bases lay between the germline ends. The germline V gene has CDR1 MGHRA and CDR2 YSYEKL. The CDR3 is made up of 15 amino acids.

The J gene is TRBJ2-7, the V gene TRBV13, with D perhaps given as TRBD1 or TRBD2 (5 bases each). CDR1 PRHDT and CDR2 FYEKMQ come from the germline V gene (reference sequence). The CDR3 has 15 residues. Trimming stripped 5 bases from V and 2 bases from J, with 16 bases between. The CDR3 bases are TGTGCCAGCAGCCCCGGGACGGTAGCAGCCTACGAGCAGTACTTC. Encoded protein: CASSPGTVAAYEQYF.

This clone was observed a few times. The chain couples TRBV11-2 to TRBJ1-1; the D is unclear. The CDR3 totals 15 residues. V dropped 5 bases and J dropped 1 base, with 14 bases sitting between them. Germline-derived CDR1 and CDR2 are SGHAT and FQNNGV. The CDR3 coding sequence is TGTGCCAGCAGCCAAGCAGTCGGGCAGAACACTGAAGCTTTCTTT. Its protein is CASSQAVGQNTEAFF.

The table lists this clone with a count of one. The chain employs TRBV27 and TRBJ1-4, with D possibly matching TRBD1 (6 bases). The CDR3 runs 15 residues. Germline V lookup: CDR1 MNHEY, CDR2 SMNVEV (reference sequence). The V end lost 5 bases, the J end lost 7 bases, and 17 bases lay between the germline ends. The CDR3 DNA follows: TGTGCCAGCAGTCCCTACAGGGAAGCAGGTGAAAAACTGTTTTTT. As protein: CASSPYREAGEKLFF.

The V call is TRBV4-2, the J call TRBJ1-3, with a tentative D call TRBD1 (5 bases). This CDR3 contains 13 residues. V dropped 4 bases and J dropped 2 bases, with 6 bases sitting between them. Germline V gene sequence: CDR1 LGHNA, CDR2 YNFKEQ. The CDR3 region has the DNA TGTGCCAGCAGCCCAGGGACTGGAAACACCATATATTTT. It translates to CASSPGTGNTIYF.